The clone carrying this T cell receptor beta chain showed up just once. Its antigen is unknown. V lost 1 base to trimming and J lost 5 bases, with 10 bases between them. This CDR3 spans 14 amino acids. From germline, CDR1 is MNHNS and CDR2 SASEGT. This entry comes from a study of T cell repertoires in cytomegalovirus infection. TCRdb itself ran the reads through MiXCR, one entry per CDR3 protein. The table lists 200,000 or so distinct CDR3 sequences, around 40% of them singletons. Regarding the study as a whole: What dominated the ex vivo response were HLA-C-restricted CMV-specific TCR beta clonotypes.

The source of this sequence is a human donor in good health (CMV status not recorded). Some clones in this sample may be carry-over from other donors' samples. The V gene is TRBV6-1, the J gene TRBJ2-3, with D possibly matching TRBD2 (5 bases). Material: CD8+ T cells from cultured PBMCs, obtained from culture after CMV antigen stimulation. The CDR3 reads CASSEVGSVDTQYF. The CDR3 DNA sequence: TGTGCCAGCAGTGAAGTGGGGAGCGTAGATACGCAGTATTTT.